The clone carrying this T cell receptor (beta chain) was recorded many times. Germline CDR1 LGHDT, CDR2 YNNKEL (reference sequence). The V and J ends lost 4 bases and 11 bases, in that order; junction bases with no gene match: 10. The CDR3 extends over 13 amino acids. The library targeted TCRbeta and was prepared with unique molecular identifiers. Each CDR3 protein is one row after TCRdb ran MiXCR on the PCR reads. The sample shows 190,000 or so distinct CDR3 sequences, approximately 7% of them seen only once. This sample is part of a study of T-cell reconstitution after alpha-beta-depleted transplantation in children.

The V and J genes are TRBV3-1 and TRBJ1-1, with 7 bases that match TRBD1. The sequence was obtained from a human donor who donated a stem cell graft to a child with Wiskott-Aldrich syndrome. The material was PBMCs from the stem cell graft donor, obtained from the stem cell graft. The CDR3 bases are TGTGCCAGCAGCCGAAAAGGGACAGCCTGGGCTTTCTTT. Its protein product is CASSRKGTAWAFF.